Included here is one TCR beta chain sequence, with context. In this CDR3 the conserved last residue, phenylalanine or tryptophan, is missing, so a read error is likely. This record comes from a study of tumor and adjacent non-tumor tissue in lung cancer. Three rounds of nested PCR, following a modified ARM-PCR protocol, produced the TCRbeta library. TCRdb re-called the multiplex PCR reads through MiXCR, storing one row per CDR3 protein. The sample contains some 100,000 distinct CDR3 sequences, 75% to 85% of which appear only once. Trimming removed 2 bases from V and 4 bases from J; junction bases left unmatched: 5. Germline V CDR1 and CDR2: DFQATT, SNEGSKA (reference sequence). The CDR3 spans 14 residues. No cell sorting was done before RNA was extracted from the tissue. This non-tumor lung sample came from over 3 cm beyond the tumor edge. Between August and November 2014, newly diagnosed, chemotherapy-naive lung cancer patients underwent thoracic surgery in China.

The source material was distant non-tumor lung tissue. This chain joins TRBV20-1 and TRBJ2-3, with 8 bases lining up with TRBD2. The receptor's source is a man aged 55 to 70 with small cell lung cancer. The chain's CDR3 is CSARSGRGADTQYS. CDR3 coding DNA: TGCAGTGCTAGAAGCGGGAGAGGCGCAGATACGCAGTATTCT.